Following are 21 T cell receptor beta chains from one sample sequenced in a study of T cells in women clearing cervical HPV infection. The assay was immunoSEQ multiplex PCR, and TCRdb's table has in-frame clones only and misses some. The sample table sets out about 48,000 clones. Sequencing input: blood buffy coat. The receptor source for this set is a woman between 18 and 70 years old with a cervical HPV16 infection that either progressed to CIN3+ or cleared (not recorded which).

With regard to this clone: With the read ending 3 residues before the CDR3 end, the germline J gene is used to fill in that end. The sample holds other DNA sequences that translate to the same CDR3. The V call is TRBV11-2, the J call TRBJ2-3; the D gene is possibly TRBD2 (5 bases). CDR3 length: 13 amino acids. Per the germline V gene, CDR1 is SGHAT and CDR2 is FQNNGV. With 3 bases removed from V and 1 base from J, the gap between germline ends came to 5 bases. The CDR3 reads CASSFSGTDTQYF. The DNA read from the CDR3 is TGTGCCAGCAGCTTTAGCGGCACAGATACG.

Concerning this clone: The read terminates 3 residues before the CDR3 end, so the remaining end is supplied by the germline J gene. The rearrangement joins TRBV27 to TRBJ2-5, with 8 bases identical to TRBD1. V lost 1 base and J lost 2; bases outside the gene matches: 9. CDR1 is MNHEY and CDR2 is SMNVEV in the germline V gene (reference sequence). CDR3 length: 17 residues. CDR3: CASSLYRTGRTQETQYF. The sequenced CDR3 bases are TGTGCCAGCAGTTTATACAGGACAGGGCGTACTCAAGAGACC.

About this clone itself: The read terminates 3 residues ahead of where the CDR3 ends, so the germline J gene completes it. The V gene is TRBV30, the J gene TRBJ2-7; tentatively, D is TRBD1 (6 bases). This CDR3 is built from 15 residues. From germline, CDR1 is GTSNPN and CDR2 SVGIG (reference sequence). The germline V and J ends were trimmed by 2 bases and 6 bases, with 20 bases remaining between them. Partial CDR3 DNA: TGTGCCTGGAGTCCCCAGGGGTATGCTCCTGCCGAG. Protein: CAWSPQGYAPAE. The CDR3 reads in full as CAWSPQGYAPAEQYF.

As to this clone: Sequencing ends 3 residues short of the CDR3 end; the germline J gene provides the rest. The chain employs TRBV30 and TRBJ2-6, with unresolved D. V lost 5 bases, J lost 0 bases, and 14 bases lay in between. Germline loops: CDR1 GTSNPN, CDR2 SVGIG (reference sequence). This CDR3 contains 16 residues. The CDR3 sequence is CAWGRPRDSGANVLTF. CDR3 DNA, as far as it was read: TGTGCCTGGGGGCGACCCCGTGACTCTGGGGCCAACGTC.

As to this clone: The read terminates 3 residues before the CDR3 end, so the remaining end is supplied by the germline J gene. This chain links TRBV20-1 with TRBJ1-3; D unclear. Germline V gene sequence: CDR1 DFQATT, CDR2 SNEGSKA (reference sequence). V lost 6 bases to trimming and J lost 0 bases, with 12 bases between them. The CDR3 sequence is 14 residues long. The CDR3 DNA, read in part, is TGCAGTGCCCCTGATGTCAGCTCTGGAAACACC. It is translated as CSAPDVSSGNT. The full CDR3 protein is CSAPDVSSGNTIYF.

To note about this clone: From the germline J gene comes the end of the CDR3, since the read stops 3 residues before it. V usage is TRBV28 and J usage is TRBJ2-4, with a weak D call TRBD2 (6 bases). V was cut by 3 bases and J by 7 bases, with 13 bases left in between. Germline assignment: CDR1 MDHEN and CDR2 SYDVKM. The CDR3 covers 14 residues. This CDR3 is CASSFGGIRNIQYF. CDR3 DNA, as far as it was read: TGTGCCAGCAGTTTTGGGGGGATTCGGAACATT.

With respect to this clone: The CDR3 extends 3 residues past the end of the read, so its final part is completed from the germline J gene. V is TRBV20-1 and J is TRBJ1-3; D remains unclear. Trimming stripped 0 bases from V and 0 bases from J, with 9 bases between. The CDR3 has 15 residues. The germline V gene has CDR1 DFQATT and CDR2 SNEGSKA (reference sequence). CDR3 bases read: TGCAGTGCTAGAGAGACTGTTAGCTCTGGAAACACC. This gives the protein CSARETVSSGNT. The entire CDR3 reads CSARETVSSGNTIYF.

About this clone itself: The DNA ends 3 residues before the CDR3 does, and the rest of the CDR3 is filled in from the germline J gene. The V call is TRBV20-1, the J call TRBJ2-4; the D is unclear. Germline CDR1 is DFQATT and CDR2 is SNEGSKA (reference sequence). The CDR3 is 14 residues long. Trimming left V 0 bases short and J 8 bases short, with 14 bases between. The CDR3 protein is CSARDFSISYIQYF. Partial CDR3 DNA: TGCAGTGCTAGAGATTTTAGCATCTCGTACATT.

On this clone itself: The sequenced fragment ends 3 residues before the CDR3 boundary, so the rest is inferred from the germline J gene. The J gene is TRBJ1-1, the V gene TRBV28, with 9 nucleotides matching TRBD1. The CDR3 loop spans 14 amino acids. J was trimmed by 4 bases and V by 6 bases; bases with no gene match: 6. The germline gives CDR1 MDHEN, CDR2 SYDVKM. CDR3 sequence: CASRGSGQGTEAFF. The CDR3 bases that were read are TGTGCCAGCAGGGGTTCGGGACAGGGCACTGAA.

Comments on this clone: The CDR3 end falls 3 residues outside the read, so it is completed with the germline J gene. This chain joins TRBV19 and TRBJ2-5; 10 positions agree with TRBD2. The length of the CDR3 is 16 residues. The germline gives CDR1 LNHDA, CDR2 SQIVND (reference sequence). V trimming: 1 base; J trimming: 5 bases; junction bases outside the gene matches: 7. CDR3 region: CASSIGQRGGLETQYF. Incomplete CDR3 DNA: TGTGCCAGTAGTATAGGGCAGCGGGGGGGCCTGGAGACC. Using reference TRBV19 and TRBJ2-5 for the parts outside the CDR3, the full variable domain is DGGITQSPKYLFRKEGQNVTLSCEQNLNHDAMYWYRQDPGQGLRLIYYSQIVNDFQKGDIAEGYSVSREKKESFPLTVTSAQKNPTAFYLCASSIGQRGGLETQYFGPGTRLLVL.

In regard to this clone: The CDR3 goes on 3 residues after the read ends, and that part is filled in from the germline J gene. The V and J genes are TRBV27 and TRBJ2-7; 7 bases are shared with TRBD1. V trimming: 6 bases; J trimming: 4 bases; junction bases outside the gene matches: 12. Germline V gene lookup returns CDR1 MNHEY and CDR2 SMNVEV (reference sequence). The CDR3 extends over 15 amino acids. Here the CDR3 reads CASRSSGQWVYEQYF. The CDR3 bases that were read are TGTGCCAGCAGGTCATCGGGACAGTGGGTTTACGAG.

The CDR3 DNA, read in part, is TGTGCCAGCAGCCAATCCGGGACAGAGACCTACGAG. Translated, it gives CASSQSGTETYE. In full, the CDR3 is CASSQSGTETYEQYF. The rearrangement joins TRBV4-2 to TRBJ2-7, with TRBD1 matching 7 bases. Read data end 3 residues before the CDR3 end; the end is taken from the germline J gene. Germline V gene lookup returns CDR1 LGHNA and CDR2 YNFKEQ. Unmatched junction bases numbered 6, after V lost 2 bases and J lost 2 bases. CDR3 length: 15 amino acids.

As regards this clone: The read stops 3 residues short of the end of the CDR3; the missing end is completed from the germline J gene. The J gene is TRBJ2-5, the V gene TRBV20-1; 9 bases are shared with TRBD2. The CDR3 has 16 residues. The ends lost 1 base at V and 0 bases at J; junction bases unmatched: 6. The germline gives CDR1 DFQATT, CDR2 SNEGSKA (reference sequence). CDR3 DNA, as far as it was read: TGCAGTGCTAGAGGGAGCACTAGCGGGTACCAAGAGACC. As protein: CSARGSTSGYQET. From start to end, the CDR3 is CSARGSTSGYQETQYF.

In regard to this clone: The read ends 3 residues early relative to the CDR3; the germline J gene fills the gap. V usage is TRBV7-2 and J usage is TRBJ1-2, with D perhaps matching TRBD1 (6 bases). The CDR3 spans 14 residues. Deletions cut 1 base from V and 4 bases from J, with 10 bases between. CDR1 and CDR2 from the germline V gene are SGHTA and FQGNSA. The CDR3 loop is CASSLGTETYGYTF. Incomplete CDR3 DNA: TGTGCCAGCAGCTTAGGGACAGAGACCTATGGC.

About this clone itself: The read terminates 3 residues before the CDR3 end, so the remaining end is supplied by the germline J gene. The genes are TRBV5-4 and TRBJ2-1, with D hard to call. The germline V gene has CDR1 SGHNT and CDR2 YYREEE (reference sequence). The CDR3 is made up of 13 amino acids. V dropped 5 bases and J dropped 6 bases, with 12 bases sitting between them. This CDR3 is CASRVERGNEQFF. CDR3 bases read: TGTGCCAGCAGAGTAGAGCGAGGCAATGAG.

In regard to this clone: Sequencing ends 3 residues short of the CDR3 end; the germline J gene provides the rest. The chain couples TRBV4-2 to TRBJ2-7; D may be TRBD2 (7 bases). CDR1 LGHNA and CDR2 YNFKEQ come from the germline V gene. This CDR3 has 15 amino acids. V was clipped by 4 bases and J by 2 bases, with 15 bases between them. The sequenced part of the CDR3 DNA is TGTGCCAGCAGCCCGGGGGGCGGGGGTGCCTACGAG. Encoded protein: CASSPGGGGAYE. Given in full, the CDR3 is CASSPGGGGAYEQYF.

The DNA read from the CDR3 is TGTGCCAGCAGCGTAGCTATCGGGGTTGAG. Encoded protein: CASSVAIGVE. The full CDR3 protein reads CASSVAIGVEQFF. The rearrangement uses TRBV9 and TRBJ2-1; a possible D gene is TRBD2 (5 bases). From the germline J gene comes the end of the CDR3, since the read stops 3 residues before it. V lost 0 bases and J 9 bases, leaving 10 bases between the germline ends. Germline CDR1 SGDLS, CDR2 YYNGEE. This CDR3 is 13 amino acids long.

In the case of this clone: The CDR3 end falls 3 residues outside the read, so it is completed with the germline J gene. The V gene is TRBV12-5, the J gene TRBJ2-3; maybe TRBD2 (7 bases). The CDR3 covers 16 residues. Germline CDR1 LGHNT, CDR2 FRNRAP. Trimming shortened V by 5 bases and J by 4 bases, and 19 bases separated the two germline ends. CDR3 region: CASGLFLGGRADTQYF. CDR3 DNA (partial): TGTGCTAGTGGTCTCTTTCTCGGGGGGCGAGCAGATACG.

CDR3 DNA, as far as it was read: TGTGCCTGGAGTGTACGAATGCGGGGAGAGGATACG. Protein product: CAWSVRMRGEDT. The whole CDR3 protein reads CAWSVRMRGEDTQYF. The V call is TRBV30, the J call TRBJ2-3, with D possibly being TRBD2 (6 bases). The CDR3 end falls 3 residues outside the read, so it is completed with the germline J gene. Looked up from germline, CDR1 is GTSNPN and CDR2 is SVGIG (reference sequence). The CDR3 is 15 residues long. V lost 0 bases, J lost 6 bases, and 16 bases lay in between.

As to this clone: The observed sequence ends 3 residues before the CDR3 terminus, with the missing tail filled in from the germline J gene. The chain recombines TRBV27 with TRBJ2-1; 12 bases fit TRBD2. Per the germline V gene, CDR1 is MNHEY and CDR2 is SMNVEV (reference sequence). V trimming: 5 bases; J trimming: 9 bases; junction bases outside the gene matches: 2. This CDR3 comprises 13 residues. Here the CDR3 reads CASSALAGGEQFF. CDR3 DNA (partial): TGTGCCAGCAGTGCACTAGCGGGGGGTGAG.

Turning to this clone: Read data end 3 residues before the CDR3 end; the end is taken from the germline J gene. The gene calls are TRBV5-1 and TRBJ2-7, with TRBD2 as a possible D gene (6 bases). This CDR3 has 14 amino acids. Trimming shortened V by 3 bases and J by 5 bases, and 15 bases separated the two germline ends. The germline gives CDR1 SGHRS, CDR2 YFSETQ. CDR3 protein: CASSSGLPRDEQYF. The sequenced CDR3 bases are TGCGCCAGCAGCTCGGGACTGCCTAGGGACGAG.